These 3 T cell receptor beta chains came from one sample sequenced in a study of blood T cell repertoires in COVID-19. Using immunoSEQ multiplex PCR, the repertoire was profiled, and TCRdb retains in-frame clones only, with some absent. The sample has 200,000 to 250,000 clones, 70% to 90% seen once. The sample was PBMCs or T cells enriched from blood (not recorded which). These receptors all come from a man aged 30 to 39 who had recovered from COVID-19.

The chain is built from TRBV5-5 and TRBJ2-5, with 10 bases matching TRBD2. Looked up from germline, CDR1 is SGHKS and CDR2 is YYEKEE (reference sequence). The V gene end was trimmed by 7 bases and the J gene end by 6 bases; junction bases not matched to a gene: 9. CDR3 length equals 14 residues. CDR3 amino acids: CASGVAGGVKTQYF. In DNA, the CDR3 is TGTGCCAGCGGAGTAGCGGGGGGTGTGAAGACCCAGTACTTC.

The chain combines TRBV28 with TRBJ1-2; tentatively, D is TRBD1 (5 bases). V lost 3 bases and J 3 bases, leaving 11 bases between the germline ends. The CDR3 runs to 14 residues. Germline CDR1 reads MDHEN; CDR2 reads SYDVKM. CDR3 DNA: TGTGCCAGCAGTTTCGCGGGGCGCCACTATGGCTACACCTTC. Translation gives CASSFAGRHYGYTF.

The gene calls are TRBV27 and TRBJ1-1, with 11 nucleotides matching TRBD1. V gave up 5 bases and J gave up 6 bases; unmatched junction bases: 8. Germline CDR1 MNHEY, CDR2 SMNVEV (reference sequence). The CDR3 length is 15 residues. The CDR3 DNA follows: TGTGCCAGCAGTCCTCGGACAGGGGGCGGATCTGAAGCTTTCTTT. It codes for CASSPRTGGGSEAFF.